This T cell receptor (beta chain) comes out of a study of cytomegalovirus exposure and HLA in healthy donors. Primers: 60 Vbeta forward and 13 Jbeta reverse. Method: immunoSEQ multiplex PCR; TCRdb's copy keeps in-frame clones and lacks some. The sample records about 130,000 clones, approximately 80% being singletons. This CDR3 region has 14 residues. Trimming pared 5 bases from V and 2 bases from J, leaving 13 bases between. Germline lookup yields CDR1 SGHTA and CDR2 FQGNSA. Sequences were obtained from PBMCs. The chain links TRBV7-2 to TRBJ2-7, with D perhaps matching TRBD2 (6 bases). The sequence came from a man between 35 and 55 years old in good health and CMV-seronegative. The CDR3 is CASSAGPMAYEQYF. Written as DNA, the CDR3 is TGTGCCAGCAGCGCGGGACCGATGGCCTACGAGCAGTACTTC.